Listed here are 28 T cell receptor beta chains from one sample, sequenced in a study of patients and donors after allogeneic stem cell transplantation. MiXCR was run by TCRdb on the RT-PCR reads, yielding one entry per CDR3 protein. The sample shows some 90,000 distinct CDR3 sequences, 45% to 50% of them seen only once. Sequencing was carried out using blood, either unsorted or a sorted T cell fraction (not recorded which). These receptors were collected from a human donor who was either an allogeneic HSCT recipient or a stem cell or donor lymphocyte infusion donor (not recorded which). It is not recorded whose cells these are; they may come from a transplant donor.

This clonotype was seen more than once but under ten times. This chain connects TRBV29-1 to TRBJ1-1; D call uncertain. Trimming removed 5 bases at V and 2 bases at J, with 12 bases between. The length of the CDR3 is 13 residues. Germline CDR1 is SQVTM and CDR2 is ANQGSEA. In DNA, the CDR3 is TGCAGCGTTAGTAGCAGTATTAACACTGAAGCTTTCTTT. The encoded protein is CSVSSSINTEAFF.

J is TRBJ2-3 and V is TRBV7-3; weak D call: TRBD2 (5 bases). Germline CDR1 is SGHTA and CDR2 is FQGTGA. The CDR3 is 15 residues long. The V end was cut by 5 bases, the J end by 0 bases, with 12 bases between. CDR3 region: CASSPAVGSTDTQYF. In DNA, the CDR3 is TGTGCCAGCAGCCCAGCGGTCGGGAGCACAGATACGCAGTATTTT.

The chain employs TRBV20-1 and TRBJ1-2; D may be TRBD1 (6 bases). The CDR3 spans 15 residues. CDR1 DFQATT and CDR2 SNEGSKA come from the germline V gene (reference sequence). Trimming stripped 0 bases from V and 2 bases from J, with 13 bases between. CDR3: CSAREGQGRNYGYTF. The DNA for the CDR3 is TGCAGTGCTAGAGAGGGGCAGGGGCGCAACTATGGCTACACCTTC.

This clonotype has a handful of counts. The CDR3 DNA reads as TGTGCCAGCTCACCAAGTCCGGATGGGAACACTGAAGCTTTCTTT. Residues: CASSPSPDGNTEAFF. The chain is built from TRBV18 and TRBJ1-1, with D uncertain. The V and J ends lost 2 bases and 1 base respectively, with 11 bases between them. This CDR3 has 15 amino acids. Germline CDR1 reads KGHSH; CDR2 reads LQKENI.

The gene calls are TRBV3-1 and TRBJ2-5; D is uncertain. This CDR3 comprises 15 residues. Trimming cost V 4 bases and J 0 bases, with 12 bases left between them. Per germline, CDR1 LGHDT and CDR2 YNNKEL (reference sequence). Here the CDR3 DNA reads TGTGCCAGCAGCCGTCCCTACCCTGACCAAGAGACCCAGTACTTC. Translating it yields CASSRPYPDQETQYF.

The chain employs TRBV12-3 or TRBV12-4 and TRBJ1-2; no reliable D call. V lost 3 bases and J 10 bases, leaving 15 bases between the germline ends. The CDR3 covers 13 residues. The CDR3 region is CASSLRNEYAYTF. DNA of the CDR3: TGTGCCAGCAGTTTGCGGAATGAGTACGCCTACACCTTC.

A few counts support this clonotype. CDR3 in amino acids: CASSLAPIMNTEAFF. CDR3 DNA sequence: TGTGCCAGCAGTTTGGCCCCGATCATGAACACTGAAGCTTTCTTT. The chain links TRBV12-3 or TRBV12-4 to TRBJ1-1; D is ambiguous. This CDR3 has 15 amino acids. The V gene lost 3 bases and the J gene lost 0 bases, with 11 bases spanning the gap.

The rearrangement links TRBV4-3 to TRBJ2-1; TRBD2 matches 7 bases. CDR3 length: 15 amino acids. The ends lost 8 bases at V and 1 base at J; junction bases unmatched: 8. The germline V gene has CDR1 LGHNA and CDR2 YSLEER. DNA of the CDR3: TGCGCCAGCCGACTGGCGGGAGAATCCTACAATGAGCAGTTCTTC. Encoded protein: CASRLAGESYNEQFF.

The J gene is TRBJ1-1, the V gene TRBV28, with D possibly matching TRBD1 (5 bases). V lost 3 bases to trimming and J lost 1 base, with 12 bases between them. Germline V lookup: CDR1 MDHEN, CDR2 SYDVKM. The CDR3 consists of 15 residues. The DNA of the CDR3 is TGTGCCAGCAGTTTTTTCGCCACAGGGAACACTGAAGCTTTCTTT. Residues: CASSFFATGNTEAFF.

This clonotype has just a few counts. The CDR3 bases are TGTGCCAGCAGTACCGACAGAATCCTGGGTTCACCCCTCCACTTT. Translated, it gives CASSTDRILGSPLHF. This sequence joins TRBV12-3 or TRBV12-4 and TRBJ1-6; D might be TRBD1 (5 bases). Trimming removed 5 bases from V and 9 bases from J, with 17 bases in between. The length of the CDR3 is 15 residues.

The gene calls are TRBV6-5 and TRBJ1-2; D gene ambiguous. Between the trimmed V and J ends, which lost 4 bases and 4 bases, there was a span of 10 bases. Germline CDR1 reads MNHEY; CDR2 reads SVGAGI. The CDR3 spans 13 residues. The CDR3 DNA follows: TGTGCCAGCAGTTCTGGGTTTGGCTATGGCTACACCTTC. This translates into CASSSGFGYGYTF.

This clonotype was counted between two and nine times. This chain links TRBV3-1 with TRBJ1-1; no firm D call. V lost 2 bases to trimming and J lost 4 bases, with 8 bases between them. The germline gives CDR1 LGHDT, CDR2 YNNKEL (reference sequence). The CDR3 is made up of 13 amino acids. The CDR3 loop is CASSQRRTTEAFF. DNA for the CDR3: TGTGCCAGCAGCCAACGGAGGACCACTGAAGCTTTCTTT. Supplemented by reference TRBV3-1 and TRBJ1-1, the full variable domain reads DTAVSQTPKYLVTQMGNDKSIKCEQNLGHDTMYWYKQDSKKFLKIMFSYNNKELIINETVPNRFSPKSPDKAHLNLHINSLELGDSAVYFCASSQRRTTEAFFGQGTRLTVV.

This clonotype was seen a few times. The chain has TRBV7-6 and TRBJ1-6, with 8 positions matching TRBD1. Germline V gives CDR1 SGHVS, CDR2 FNYEAQ. This CDR3 has 19 residues. Trimming at V came to 1 base and at J to 0 bases, leaving 8 bases not matched to a gene. The CDR3 sequence is CASSLVTGDSSSYNSPLHF. The DNA for the CDR3 is TGTGCCAGCAGCTTAGTGACAGGGGATTCGAGCTCCTATAATTCACCCCTCCACTTT.

CDR3 in amino acids: CASSSGGSSGANVLTF. The CDR3, as DNA: TGTGCCAGCAGTTCCGGGGGCAGCTCTGGGGCCAACGTCCTGACTTTC. The rearrangement uses TRBV12-3 or TRBV12-4 and TRBJ2-6; D tentatively reads TRBD1 or TRBD2 (6 bases each). Between the trimmed V and J ends, which lost 4 bases and 0 bases, there was a span of 10 bases. The CDR3 has 16 residues.

V and J are TRBV4-3 and TRBJ1-4; D gene unclear. This CDR3 has 15 amino acids. V was shortened by 0 bases and J by 4 bases, with 9 bases between the two germline ends. Germline assignment: CDR1 LGHNA and CDR2 YSLEER. The CDR3 is CASSQDGQHNEKLFF. The CDR3 bases are TGCGCCAGCAGCCAAGACGGCCAGCATAATGAAAAACTGTTTTTT.

The chain links TRBV6-5 to TRBJ2-3; TRBD2 matches 9 bases. Germline lookup yields CDR1 MNHEY and CDR2 SVGAGI. There are 14 residues in the CDR3. Trimming removed 4 bases from V and 5 bases from J; junction bases left unmatched: 4. The CDR3 loop reads CASSLAGVGDTQYF. The CDR3 DNA sequence: TGTGCCAGCAGTTTAGCGGGAGTGGGAGATACGCAGTATTTT.

J is TRBJ1-6 and V is TRBV10-3; D is possibly TRBD1 (6 bases). Germline V CDR1 and CDR2: ENHRY, SYGVKD. V shed 6 bases and J shed 7 bases, with 13 bases lying between them. The CDR3 is made up of 14 amino acids. The CDR3 is CAIRAGVGNSPLHF. CDR3 coding DNA: TGTGCCATCAGGGCAGGGGTGGGGAATTCACCCCTCCACTTT.

This clonotype showed up just a few times. The rearrangement uses TRBV9 and TRBJ1-4; D is ambiguous. CDR1 SGDLS and CDR2 YYNGEE come from the germline V gene. Trimming pared 2 bases from V and 8 bases from J, leaving 22 bases between. CDR3 length: 17 amino acids. The CDR3 sequence: CASSVRARITLGEKLFF. CDR3 DNA: TGTGCCAGCAGCGTGAGGGCTCGAATCACCCTGGGGGAAAAACTGTTTTTT.

The CDR3 bases are TGCGCCAGCAGCCAACGGGGGGGTCAGCCCCAGCATTTT. The encoded protein is CASSQRGGQPQHF. The gene calls are TRBV4-1 and TRBJ1-5; perhaps TRBD1 as D (5 bases). Trimming left V 2 bases short and J 6 bases short, with 8 bases between. CDR1 is MGHRA, CDR2 YSYEKL, per germline. The CDR3 is made up of 13 amino acids.

The chain recombines TRBV25-1 with TRBJ1-2; the D gene is possibly TRBD1 (5 bases). Germline CDR1 reads MGHDK; CDR2 reads SYGVNS. The ends were cut back, 10 bases at V and 3 bases at J, with 21 bases in the middle. The CDR3 totals 15 residues. CDR3 sequence: CATHGTDSRDYGYTF. Written as DNA, the CDR3 is TGTGCCACACACGGGACCGACAGCCGGGACTATGGCTACACCTTC.

The rearrangement uses TRBV6-2 or TRBV6-3 and TRBJ1-1; D is perhaps TRBD1 (5 bases). The CDR3 runs 13 residues. Trimming left V 6 bases short and J 6 bases short, with 14 bases between. Germline-derived CDR1 and CDR2 are MNHEY and SVGEGT. The CDR3 nucleotides read TGTGCCAGCAGCCCACAAGGGGAGGCTGAAGCTTTCTTT. It specifies CASSPQGEAEAFF.

The rearrangement joins TRBV12-3 or TRBV12-4 to TRBJ2-1; D not resolved. The CDR3 has 10 amino acids. V lost 3 bases and J 7 bases, leaving 1 base between the germline ends. CDR3 DNA sequence: TGTGCCAGCAGTTTGAATGAGCAGTTCTTC. It codes for CASSLNEQFF.

V and J are TRBV20-1 and TRBJ2-3; 7 positions match TRBD2. CDR1 is DFQATT, CDR2 SNEGSKA, per germline (reference sequence). V was pared by 5 bases and J by 0 bases, with 11 bases of the junction left unmatched. The CDR3 contains 16 residues. Here the CDR3 reads CSAFSSSGWSTDTQYF. The CDR3 DNA reads as TGCAGTGCTTTCTCTTCTAGCGGATGGAGCACAGATACGCAGTATTTT.

The chain combines TRBV20-1 with TRBJ1-1; D perhaps matches TRBD1 (5 bases). The CDR3 consists of 14 residues. Germline loops: CDR1 DFQATT, CDR2 SNEGSKA (reference sequence). The germline V and J ends were trimmed by 5 bases and 2 bases, with 15 bases remaining between them. For the CDR3, the DNA is TGCAGTGCTGGGGACTGGGGCCGAAACACTGAAGCTTTCTTT. As protein: CSAGDWGRNTEAFF.

The rearrangement uses TRBV29-1 and TRBJ2-5; D possibly uses TRBD1 or TRBD2 (5 bases each). The V gene's germline CDR1 is SQVTM and CDR2 ANQGSEA. The CDR3 length is 11 residues. V lost 4 bases and J 4 bases, leaving 7 bases between the germline ends. CDR3 protein: CSVGGGETQYF. The CDR3 nucleotides read TGCAGCGTTGGTGGGGGAGAGACCCAGTACTTC. The full variable domain, rest sourced from reference TRBV29-1 and TRBJ2-5, is SAVISQKPSRDICQRGTSLTIQCQVDSQVTMMFWYRQQPGQSLTLIATANQGSEATYESGFVIDKFPISRPNLTFSTLTVSNMSPEDSSIYLCSVGGGETQYFGPGTRLLVL.

The CDR3 nucleotides read TGTGCCTGGAGTGAGCGGGACAGAAGAATACAGCCCCAGCATTTT. This gives the protein CAWSERDRRIQPQHF. The V and J genes are TRBV30 and TRBJ1-5; 7 bases line up with TRBD1. The CDR3 spans 15 residues. Germline trimming cut 1 base from V and 7 bases from J; bases unmatched to any gene: 10. The germline V gene encodes CDR1 GTSNPN and CDR2 SVGIG (reference sequence).

This clonotype has more than one count but fewer than ten. This sequence joins TRBV7-2 and TRBJ1-5; possible D gene TRBD1, 5 bases. This CDR3 contains 16 residues. V was clipped by 5 bases and J by 7 bases, with 21 bases between them. Germline V gene data show CDR1 as SGHTA and CDR2 as FQGNSA. The CDR3 spells CASSPPGGNLRQPQHF. CDR3 in DNA: TGTGCCAGCAGCCCTCCCGGGGGAAACCTCAGGCAGCCCCAGCATTTT.

This chain joins TRBV5-1 and TRBJ2-1; D may match TRBD1 or TRBD2 (5 bases each). Trimming shortened V by 4 bases and J by 0 bases, and 14 bases separated the two germline ends. Germline assignment: CDR1 SGHRS and CDR2 YFSETQ. This CDR3 is built from 16 residues. CDR3 protein: CASSLGTHASYNEQFF. CDR3 nucleotides: TGCGCCAGCAGCCTCGGGACCCATGCCTCCTACAATGAGCAGTTCTTC.